These T cell receptor beta chains were read from a single sample in a study of shared clonotypes between healthy human individuals. Assay: immunoSEQ multiplex PCR; the TCRdb copy retains only in-frame clones and omits some. The sample includes 600,000 to 700,000 clones, about 80% of them seen just once. Sequencing was performed on memory CD4+ T cells sorted from blood. The source is a woman in her 30s in good health. Both conserved end residues are part of each CDR3. D genes are given only for firm matches. Size is omitted from some rows. Given values are once, few, many or a class for expanded clones.

d_call j_call v_call clone_size cdr3_aa cdr3_nt
NA TRBJ2-3 TRBV28 NA CASSLYSRRDTQYF TGTGCCAGCAGTTTATACTCGCGGCGGGATACGCAGTATTTT
TRBD1 TRBJ1-1 TRBV6-1 NA CASSGTGGQVMSNTEAFF TGTGCCAGCAGTGGGACAGGGGGCCAGGTTATGTCGAACACTGAAGCTTTCTTT
NA TRBJ2-7 TRBV6-5 NA CASSYSSGSGYEQYF TGTGCCAGCAGTTATTCGTCAGGGTCAGGCTACGAGCAGTACTTC
TRBD2 TRBJ2-1 TRBV7-2 NA CASSLASLAGGGDEQFF TGTGCCAGCAGCTTAGCTTCCCTAGCGGGAGGAGGCGATGAGCAGTTCTTC
NA TRBJ1-5 TRBV21-1 NA CASSTRETDQGGTKLQPQHF TGTGCCAGCAGCACCAGGGAGACGGACCAAGGAGGGACCAAACTTCAGCCCCAGCATTTT
NA TRBJ1-1 TRBV7-9 NA CASSLAENTEAFF TGTGCCAGCAGCTTGGCAGAGAACACTGAAGCTTTCTTT
NA TRBJ1-1 TRBV4-2 few CASSPGTIVGTEAFF TGTGCCAGCAGCCCTGGCACAATCGTGGGCACTGAAGCTTTCTTT
TRBD1 TRBJ2-1 TRBV6-5 NA CASSPRTGREQFF TGTGCCAGCAGTCCCCGGACAGGGCGAGAGCAGTTCTTC
TRBD2 TRBJ2-2 TRBV27 NA CASSHWTSKNTGELFF TGTGCCAGCAGTCACTGGACTAGCAAGAACACCGGGGAGCTGTTTTTT
NA TRBJ2-3 TRBV5-1 NA CASSFVGDGTDTQYF TGCGCCAGCAGCTTTGTGGGAGACGGTACAGATACGCAGTATTTT
TRBD2 TRBJ2-3 TRBV7-9 NA CASSLGTSGPTDTQYF TGTGCCAGCAGCTTAGGGACTAGCGGTCCCACAGATACGCAGTATTTT
TRBD2 TRBJ2-5 TRBV5-1 NA CASRAMGLASWETQYF TGCGCCAGCAGAGCCATGGGACTAGCTTCCTGGGAGACCCAGTACTTC